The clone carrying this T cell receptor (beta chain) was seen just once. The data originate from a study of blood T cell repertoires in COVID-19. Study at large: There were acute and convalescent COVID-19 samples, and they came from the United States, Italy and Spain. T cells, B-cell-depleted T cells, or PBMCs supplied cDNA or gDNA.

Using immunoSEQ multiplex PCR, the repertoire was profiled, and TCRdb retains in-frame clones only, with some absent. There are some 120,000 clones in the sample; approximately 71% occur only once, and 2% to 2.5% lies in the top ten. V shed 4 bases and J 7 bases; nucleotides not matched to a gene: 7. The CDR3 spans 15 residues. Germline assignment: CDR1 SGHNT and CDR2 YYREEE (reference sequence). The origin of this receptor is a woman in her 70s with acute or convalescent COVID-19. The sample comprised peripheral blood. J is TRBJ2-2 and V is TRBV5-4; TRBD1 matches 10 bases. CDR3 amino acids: CASSRTGGGGGELFF. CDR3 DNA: TGTGCCAGCAGCCGGACAGGGGGAGGAGGCGGGGAGCTGTTTTTT.